This T cell receptor beta chain was documented in a study of blood T cells in healthy people across ages. Whole-study context: Per two T cells, about one barcoded beta molecule was captured through template switching. Study findings and constraints: The recorded TCR beta diversity per million T cells decreased in a roughly linear manner with age.

Every sample had a minimum of 6 million PBMCs isolated. Per sample, no less than 6 micrograms of total RNA were extracted. The authors ran a second PCR of 7 to 11 cycles using a sample-barcoded 5' primer and a J-beta primer mix. TCRdb re-derived calls from the 5' RACE reads in MiXCR, one entry per CDR3 protein. This table has around 1.7 million distinct CDR3 sequences, about 28% appearing once. The CDR3 has 15 amino acids. The germline V gene encodes CDR1 KGHSH and CDR2 LQKENI. After removal of 6 bases from V and 3 bases from J, the junction contained 1 base not matched to a gene. Notes on this clonotype: The target antigen is unknown.

What was sequenced was blood. The rearrangement uses TRBV18 and TRBJ2-3; 15 positions agree with TRBD2. The receptor's source is a young woman in good health. The CDR3: CASSGTSGRTDTQYF. The DNA for the CDR3 is TGTGCCAGCTCCGGGACTAGCGGGAGGACAGATACGCAGTATTTT.